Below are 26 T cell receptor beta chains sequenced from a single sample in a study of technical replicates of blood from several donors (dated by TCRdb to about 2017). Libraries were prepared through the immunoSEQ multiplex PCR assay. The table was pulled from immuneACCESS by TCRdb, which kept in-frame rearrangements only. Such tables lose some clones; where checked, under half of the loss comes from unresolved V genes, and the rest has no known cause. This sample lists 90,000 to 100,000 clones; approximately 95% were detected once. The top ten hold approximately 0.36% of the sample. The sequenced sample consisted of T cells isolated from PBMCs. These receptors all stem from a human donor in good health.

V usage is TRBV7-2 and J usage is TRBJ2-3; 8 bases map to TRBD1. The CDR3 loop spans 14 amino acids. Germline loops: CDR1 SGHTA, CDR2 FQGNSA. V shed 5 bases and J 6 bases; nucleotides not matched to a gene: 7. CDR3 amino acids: CASSPGGASDTQYF. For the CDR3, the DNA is TGTGCCAGCAGCCCAGGGGGCGCATCCGATACGCAGTATTTT.

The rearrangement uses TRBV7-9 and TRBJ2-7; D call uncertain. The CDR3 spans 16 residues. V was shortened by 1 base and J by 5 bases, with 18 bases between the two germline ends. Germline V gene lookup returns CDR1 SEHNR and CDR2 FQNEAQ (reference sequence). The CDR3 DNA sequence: TGTGCCAGCAGCTTAGGTGTAGCACTAACGTTGGACGAGCAGTACTTC. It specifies CASSLGVALTLDEQYF.

In nucleotides, the CDR3 is TGTGCCAGCAGTCGGGTCCCCTACGAGCAGTACTTC. This sequence encodes CASSRVPYEQYF. This rearrangement joins TRBV6-1 to TRBJ2-7; D unresolved. Germline V gene lookup returns CDR1 MNHNS and CDR2 SASEGT. The CDR3 consists of 12 residues. The V end was cut by 5 bases, the J end by 2 bases, with 7 bases between.

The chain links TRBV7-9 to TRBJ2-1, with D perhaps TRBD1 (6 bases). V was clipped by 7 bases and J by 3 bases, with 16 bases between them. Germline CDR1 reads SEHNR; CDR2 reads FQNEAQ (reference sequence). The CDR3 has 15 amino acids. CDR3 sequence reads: CASTSTGFLYNEQFF. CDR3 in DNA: TGTGCCAGCACTTCTACAGGGTTCCTCTACAATGAGCAGTTCTTC.

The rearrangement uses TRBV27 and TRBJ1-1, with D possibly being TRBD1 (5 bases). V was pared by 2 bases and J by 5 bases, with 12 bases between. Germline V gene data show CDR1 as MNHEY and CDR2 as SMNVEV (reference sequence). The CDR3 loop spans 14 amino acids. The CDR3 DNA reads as TGTGCCAGCAGTTTAGTTTCCGGGGGAACTGAAGCTTTCTTT. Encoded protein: CASSLVSGGTEAFF.

CDR3 protein: CATSDGAAFFYEQYF. The CDR3 region has the DNA TGTGCCACCTCAGATGGGGCAGCCTTCTTTTACGAGCAGTACTTC. The chain links TRBV28 to TRBJ2-7, with D perhaps TRBD1 (5 bases). Germline loops: CDR1 MDHEN, CDR2 SYDVKM. This CDR3 contains 15 residues. Trimming pared 10 bases from V and 4 bases from J, leaving 23 bases between.

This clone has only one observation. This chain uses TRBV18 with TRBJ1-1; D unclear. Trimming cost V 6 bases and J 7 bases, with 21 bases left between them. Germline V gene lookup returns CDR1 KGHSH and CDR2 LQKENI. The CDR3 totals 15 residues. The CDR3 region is CASSLTPDGGFEAFF. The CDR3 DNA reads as TGTGCCAGCTCTCTTACACCCGACGGCGGTTTTGAAGCTTTCTTT.

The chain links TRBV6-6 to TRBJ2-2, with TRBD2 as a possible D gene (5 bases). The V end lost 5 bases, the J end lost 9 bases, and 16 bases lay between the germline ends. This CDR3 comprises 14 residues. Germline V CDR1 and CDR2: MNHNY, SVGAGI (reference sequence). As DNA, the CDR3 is TGTGCCAGCAGTCTCGAAGGATCGGGGAGGGAGCTGTTTTTT. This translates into CASSLEGSGRELFF.

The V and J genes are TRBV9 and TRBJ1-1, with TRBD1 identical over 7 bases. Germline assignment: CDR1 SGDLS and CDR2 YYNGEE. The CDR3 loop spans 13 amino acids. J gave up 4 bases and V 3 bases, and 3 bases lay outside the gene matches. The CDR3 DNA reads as TGTGCCAGCAGCGCCCAGGGGGGCACTGAAGCTTTCTTT. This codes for CASSAQGGTEAFF.

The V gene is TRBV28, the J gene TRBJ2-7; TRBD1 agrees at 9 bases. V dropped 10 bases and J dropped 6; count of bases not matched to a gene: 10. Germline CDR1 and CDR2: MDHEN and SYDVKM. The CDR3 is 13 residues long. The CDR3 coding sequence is TGTGCCATCCTGGACAGGGGTTTGTCCGAGCAGTACTTC. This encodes CAILDRGLSEQYF.

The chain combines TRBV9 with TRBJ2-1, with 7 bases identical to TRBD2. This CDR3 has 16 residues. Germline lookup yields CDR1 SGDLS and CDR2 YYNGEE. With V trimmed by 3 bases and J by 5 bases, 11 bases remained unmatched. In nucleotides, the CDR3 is TGTGCCAGCAGCGCAGGAATGGCGGGAGTAAACAATGAGCAGTTCTTC. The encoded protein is CASSAGMAGVNNEQFF.

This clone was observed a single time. DNA of the CDR3: TGCGCCAGCAGCCCAGGATGGAACACTGAAGCTTTCTTT. It encodes CASSPGWNTEAFF. V and J are TRBV5-1 and TRBJ1-1; D not certain. The CDR3 extends over 13 amino acids. In germline, CDR1 is SGHRS, CDR2 YFSETQ. V shed 4 bases and J shed 1 base, with 8 bases lying between them.

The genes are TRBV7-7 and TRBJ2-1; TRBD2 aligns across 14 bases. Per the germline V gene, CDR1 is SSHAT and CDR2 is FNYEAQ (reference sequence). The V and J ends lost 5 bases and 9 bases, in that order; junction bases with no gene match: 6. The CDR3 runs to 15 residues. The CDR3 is CASSPGLAGGSEQFF. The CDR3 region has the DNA TGTGCCAGCAGCCCCGGACTAGCGGGAGGTAGTGAGCAGTTCTTC.

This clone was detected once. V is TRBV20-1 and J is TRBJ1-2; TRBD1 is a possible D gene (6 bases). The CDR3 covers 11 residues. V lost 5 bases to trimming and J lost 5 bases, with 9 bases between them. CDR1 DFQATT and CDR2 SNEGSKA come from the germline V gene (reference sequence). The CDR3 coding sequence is TGCAGTGCTGGGGACACTTATGGCTACACCTTC. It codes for CSAGDTYGYTF.

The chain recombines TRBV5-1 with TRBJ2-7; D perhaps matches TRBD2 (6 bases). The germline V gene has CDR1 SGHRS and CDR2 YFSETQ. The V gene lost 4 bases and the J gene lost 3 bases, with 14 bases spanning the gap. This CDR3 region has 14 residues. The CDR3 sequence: CASSETGTFYEQYF. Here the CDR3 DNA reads TGCGCCAGCAGCGAGACCGGGACTTTCTACGAGCAGTACTTC.

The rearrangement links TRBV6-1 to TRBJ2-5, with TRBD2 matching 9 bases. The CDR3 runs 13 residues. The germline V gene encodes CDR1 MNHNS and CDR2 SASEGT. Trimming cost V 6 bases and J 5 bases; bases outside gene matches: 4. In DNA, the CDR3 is TGTGCCAGCAGGGCCGCGGGAGGGGAGACCCAGTACTTC. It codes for CASRAAGGETQYF.

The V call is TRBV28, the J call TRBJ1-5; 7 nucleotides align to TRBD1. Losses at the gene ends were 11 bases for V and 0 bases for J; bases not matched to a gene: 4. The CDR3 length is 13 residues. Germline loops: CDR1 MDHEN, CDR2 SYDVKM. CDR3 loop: CAAGGNSNQPQHF. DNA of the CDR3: TGTGCCGCAGGGGGGAATAGCAATCAGCCCCAGCATTTT.

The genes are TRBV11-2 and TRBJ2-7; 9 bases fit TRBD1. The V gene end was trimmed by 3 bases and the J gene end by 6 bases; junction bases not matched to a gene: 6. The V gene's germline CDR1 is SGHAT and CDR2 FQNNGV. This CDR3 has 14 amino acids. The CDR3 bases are TGTGCCAGCAGCTTGGACAGGGGTACTTCCGAGCAGTACTTC. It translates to CASSLDRGTSEQYF.

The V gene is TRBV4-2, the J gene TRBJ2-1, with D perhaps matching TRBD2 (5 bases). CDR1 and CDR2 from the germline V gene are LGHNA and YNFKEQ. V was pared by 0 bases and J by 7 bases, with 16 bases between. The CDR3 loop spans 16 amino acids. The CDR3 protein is CASSQEVMVGLNEQFF. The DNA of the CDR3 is TGTGCCAGCAGCCAAGAAGTAATGGTCGGACTTAATGAGCAGTTCTTC.

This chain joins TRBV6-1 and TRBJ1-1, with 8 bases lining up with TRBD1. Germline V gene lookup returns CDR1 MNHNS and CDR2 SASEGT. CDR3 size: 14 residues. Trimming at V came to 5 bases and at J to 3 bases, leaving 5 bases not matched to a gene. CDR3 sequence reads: CASSQTGGDTEAFF. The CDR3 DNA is TGTGCCAGCAGTCAAACAGGGGGGGACACTGAAGCTTTCTTT.

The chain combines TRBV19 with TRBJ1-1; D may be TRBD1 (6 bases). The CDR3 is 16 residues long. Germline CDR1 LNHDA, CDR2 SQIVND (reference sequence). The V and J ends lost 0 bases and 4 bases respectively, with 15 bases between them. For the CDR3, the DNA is TGTGCCAGTAGTATAGACCCGAGGGGGTTTGGCACTGAAGCTTTCTTT. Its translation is CASSIDPRGFGTEAFF.

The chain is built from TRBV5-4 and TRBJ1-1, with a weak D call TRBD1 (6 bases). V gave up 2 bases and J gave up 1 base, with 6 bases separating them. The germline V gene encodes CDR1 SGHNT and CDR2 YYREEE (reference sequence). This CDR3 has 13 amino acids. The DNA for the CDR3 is TGTGCCAGCAGCTTAGGGGGGAACACTGAAGCTTTCTTT. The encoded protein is CASSLGGNTEAFF.

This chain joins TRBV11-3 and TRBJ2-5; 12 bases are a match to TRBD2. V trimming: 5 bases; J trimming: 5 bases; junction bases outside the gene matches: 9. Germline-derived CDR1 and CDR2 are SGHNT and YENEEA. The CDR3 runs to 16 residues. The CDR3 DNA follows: TGTGCCAGCAGCCCGGGACTAGCGGGTAGGATCGAGACCCAGTACTTC. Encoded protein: CASSPGLAGRIETQYF.

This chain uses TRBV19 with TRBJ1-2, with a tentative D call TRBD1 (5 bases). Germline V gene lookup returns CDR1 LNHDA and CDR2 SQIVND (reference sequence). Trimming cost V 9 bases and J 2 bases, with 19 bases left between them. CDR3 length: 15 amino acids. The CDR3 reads CASTITQEMNYGYTF. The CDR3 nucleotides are TGTGCCAGCACAATCACACAGGAAATGAACTATGGCTACACCTTC.

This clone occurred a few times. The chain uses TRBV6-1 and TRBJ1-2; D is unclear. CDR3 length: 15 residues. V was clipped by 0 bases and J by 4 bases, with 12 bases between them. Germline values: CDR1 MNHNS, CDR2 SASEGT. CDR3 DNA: TGTGCCAGCAGTGAAGCCCCGTTGGAGCTCTATGGCTACACCTTC. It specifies CASSEAPLELYGYTF.

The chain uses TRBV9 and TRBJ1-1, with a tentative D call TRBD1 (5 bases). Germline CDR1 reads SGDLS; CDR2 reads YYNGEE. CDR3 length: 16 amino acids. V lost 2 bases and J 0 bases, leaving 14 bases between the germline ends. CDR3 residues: CASSVDQGGMNTEAFF. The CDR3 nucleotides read TGTGCCAGCAGCGTTGATCAGGGCGGAATGAACACTGAAGCTTTCTTT.